This TCR beta chain was sequenced for a study of human T cells and chemical hapten exposure. The template was total RNA from unfractionated whole blood. Each CDR3 protein gets one entry after TCRdb re-called the 5' RACE reads with MiXCR. Found here are 130,000 or so distinct CDR3 sequences, 3.5% to 5% of them singletons; the top ten hold about 1.3%. This clonotype was counted at least ten times. Germline CDR1 is SGHRS and CDR2 is YFSETQ. With 0 bases removed from V and 2 bases from J, the gap between germline ends came to 11 bases. CDR3 length equals 15 residues. This sequence was found in a female donor in good health. This rearrangement joins TRBV5-1 to TRBJ2-5, with D perhaps being TRBD1 or TRBD2 (5 bases each). The CDR3 DNA is TGCGCCAGCAGCTTGGCCGGGACCTCACAAGAGACCCAGTACTTC. It translates to CASSLAGTSQETQYF. The variable domain in full, with the rest retrieved from reference TRBV5-1 and TRBJ2-5, is KAGVTQTPRYLIKTRGQQVTLSCSPISGHRSVSWYQQTPGQGLQFLFEYFSETQRNKGNFPGRFSGRQFSNSRSEMNVSTLELGDSALYLCASSLAGTSQETQYFGPGTRLLVL.